One TCR beta chain is described in this entry. Its target is not known. Amplification of TCR alpha and beta CDR3 regions from RNA used iRepertoire nested multiplex PCR. For one-step reverse transcription and amplification, about 85-400 ng of tissue mRNA or PBMC total RNA was used. TCRdb reprocessed the multiplex PCR reads via MiXCR and lists one record per CDR3 protein. This sample carries about 130,000 distinct CDR3 sequences, roughly 25% of them seen once, and the ten largest clones take 15%. The junction had 4 bases not matched to a gene; V was cut back by 4 bases and J by 9 bases. The CDR3 runs to 12 residues. Germline V gives CDR1 SQVTM, CDR2 ANQGSEA. These data come from a study of glioma-infiltrating T cells. Study-level results: Non-neoplastic patients had below-expected tissue-blood divergence, while all gliomas exceeded expectation. Only very few CDR3 sequences appeared in both tissue and blood.

This clonotype was obtained from a human donor with low-grade glioma or glioblastoma, undergoing nonglioma brain surgery, or in good health (not recorded which). This chain joins TRBV29-1 and TRBJ2-1; 9 bases align to TRBD2. The sequencing input was glioma tissue, nonneoplastic brain tissue, or PBMCs (not recorded which). The DNA for the CDR3 is TGCAGCGTTGGGCGGGAGGGGGGTGAGCAGTTCTTC. Residues: CSVGREGGEQFF.